The rows below give T cell receptor beta chains drawn from one sample of a study of T cells in Graves' hyperthyroidism and ophthalmopathy. TCRdb reprocessed the multiplex PCR reads with MiXCR, giving one entry per CDR3 protein. The table includes about 350,000 distinct CDR3 sequences, 17% detected once. The sample consisted of blood. Receptors originate from a woman aged 25 to 45 with Graves' hyperthyroidism that later progressed to Graves' ophthalmopathy. Both conserved end residues are part of each CDR3. The order of the fields is V gene, D gene, J gene, clone size, CDR3 protein, CDR3 DNA. A D gene is named only where the DNA matches it firmly. Clone size is given for some rows only: seen once, a few or many times, or a class if the clone is expanded.

>TRBV9|TRBD2|TRBJ2-1|once
CASSGDPSGGEANNEQFF
TGTGCCAGCAGCGGAGACCCCTCCGGGGGGGAAGCGAACAATGAGCAGTTCTTC
>TRBV7-9|-|TRBJ2-1|many
CASSPGSLRKRYNEQFF
TGTGCCAGCAGCCCAGGTAGTCTCCGAAAACGCTACAATGAGCAGTTCTTC
>TRBV12-3/TRBV12-4|-|TRBJ1-1|many
CASSLGWGTEAFF
TGTGCCAGCAGTTTAGGGTGGGGCACTGAAGCTTTCTTT
>TRBV11-3|-|TRBJ1-2|-
CASSLVAGGVYGYTF
TGTGCCAGCAGCTTAGTAGCTGGGGGAGTCTATGGCTACACCTTC
>TRBV20-1|-|TRBJ1-5|many
CSARAPREGQPQHF
TGCAGTGCTAGAGCCCCGCGGGAGGGCCAGCCCCAGCATTTT
>TRBV27|-|TRBJ2-7|many
CASSLGENYEQYF
TGTGCCAGCAGTTTGGGGGAGAACTACGAGCAGTACTTC
>TRBV7-9|-|TRBJ2-3|once
CASSHTGGGNTDTQYF
TGTGCCAGCAGTCACACCGGGGGCGGAAACACAGATACGCAGTATTTT
>TRBV15|TRBD1|TRBJ1-4|many
CATSRDGQGDEKLFF
TGTGCCACCAGCAGAGATGGACAGGGGGATGAAAAACTGTTTTTT
>TRBV15|-|TRBJ1-4|many
CATSPWDGSGEKLFF
TGTGCCACCAGCCCTTGGGACGGCAGCGGGGAAAAACTGTTTTTT
>TRBV11-1|-|TRBJ2-3|-
CASSQESVRVDTQYF
TGTGCCAGCAGCCAAGAGAGCGTAAGAGTAGATACGCAGTATTTT
>TRBV2|TRBD1|TRBJ1-6|-
CASSDRGRHSPLHF
TGTGCCAGCAGTGACAGGGGGAGGCATTCACCCCTCCACTTT
>TRBV6-1|TRBD1|TRBJ1-2|few
CASKGATGIKVGRPFGYTF
TGTGCCAGCAAAGGCGCGACAGGGATTAAAGTTGGACGACCTTTCGGATACACCTTC
>TRBV15|TRBD2|TRBJ2-7|many
CATSLGFMKSGRTGYEQYF
TGTGCCACCAGTTTAGGGTTCATGAAAAGCGGGAGGACTGGTTACGAGCAGTACTTC
>TRBV10-3|-|TRBJ1-2|many
CAISESMVRVDAYGYTF
TGTGCCATCAGTGAGTCGATGGTTCGGGTAGACGCCTATGGCTACACCTTC
>TRBV19|-|TRBJ2-6|many
CASRDGDSGANVLTF
TGTGCCAGTCGAGACGGTGACTCTGGGGCCAACGTCCTGACTTTC
>TRBV11-3|-|TRBJ2-1|-
CASSLFPSIDEQFF
TGTGCCAGCAGCTTATTCCCTAGCATCGATGAGCAGTTCTTC
>TRBV10-1|-|TRBJ1-3|many
CASSRQERSGNTIYF
TGCGCCAGCAGCCGACAGGAACGCTCTGGAAACACCATATATTTT
>TRBV11-3|TRBD1|TRBJ1-5|-
CASSLTTGFVNQPQHF
TGTGCCAGCAGCTTGACGACAGGGTTTGTCAATCAGCCCCAGCATTTT
>TRBV29-1|TRBD1|TRBJ1-1|many
CSVTLTGLNTEAFF
TGCAGCGTGACTCTGACAGGGTTGAACACTGAAGCTTTCTTT
>TRBV2|TRBD2|TRBJ2-7|many
CASSETSGGSHEQYF
TGTGCCAGCAGTGAAACTAGCGGGGGGTCCCACGAGCAGTACTTC
>TRBV2|-|TRBJ1-3|many
CASSDSTVSGNTIYF
TGTGCCAGCAGCGACTCCACAGTTTCTGGAAACACCATATATTTT
>TRBV12-3/TRBV12-4|-|TRBJ1-1|many
CASKGNTEAFF
TGTGCCAGCAAAGGTAACACTGAAGCTTTCTTT
>TRBV12-3/TRBV12-4|-|TRBJ1-1|-
CASSFDDRRGEAFF
TGTGCCAGCAGTTTTGACGACAGGCGGGGTGAAGCTTTCTTT
>TRBV2|-|TRBJ1-1|many
CASEDSPPGTEAFF
TGTGCCAGCGAGGACAGCCCTCCGGGCACTGAAGCTTTCTTT
>TRBV11-1|TRBD2|TRBJ2-2|many
CASSLGGSLSGELFF
TGTGCCAGCAGCTTGGGCGGGAGTCTTTCCGGGGAGCTGTTTTTT
>TRBV11-2|TRBD2|TRBJ2-1|many
CASSLLGRGSYNEQFF
TGTGCCAGCAGCTTACTTGGGAGGGGATCCTACAATGAGCAGTTCTTC
>TRBV2|TRBD1|TRBJ2-3|many
CASSDGGQGYGSTDTQYF
TGTGCCAGCAGTGATGGGGGACAGGGGTATGGTAGCACAGATACGCAGTATTTT